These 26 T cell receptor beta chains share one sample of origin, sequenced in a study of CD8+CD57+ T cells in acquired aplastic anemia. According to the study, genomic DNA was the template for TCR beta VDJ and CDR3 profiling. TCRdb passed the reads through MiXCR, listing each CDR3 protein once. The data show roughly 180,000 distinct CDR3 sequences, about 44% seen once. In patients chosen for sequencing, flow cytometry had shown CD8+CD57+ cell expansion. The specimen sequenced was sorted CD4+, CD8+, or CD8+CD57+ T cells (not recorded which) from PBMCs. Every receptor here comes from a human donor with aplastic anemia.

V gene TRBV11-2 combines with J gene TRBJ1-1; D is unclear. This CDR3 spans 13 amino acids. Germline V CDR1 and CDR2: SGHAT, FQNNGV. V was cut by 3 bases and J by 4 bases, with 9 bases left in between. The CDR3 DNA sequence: TGTGCCAGCAGCTTGGCCGGGATCACTGAAGCTTTCTTT. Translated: CASSLAGITEAFF.

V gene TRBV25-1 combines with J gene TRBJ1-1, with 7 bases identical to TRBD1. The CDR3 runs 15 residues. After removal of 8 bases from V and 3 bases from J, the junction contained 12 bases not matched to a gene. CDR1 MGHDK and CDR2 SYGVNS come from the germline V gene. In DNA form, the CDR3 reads TGTGCCAGCTCACCCAACAGGGGAGGGGACACTGAAGCTTTCTTT. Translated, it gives CASSPNRGGDTEAFF.

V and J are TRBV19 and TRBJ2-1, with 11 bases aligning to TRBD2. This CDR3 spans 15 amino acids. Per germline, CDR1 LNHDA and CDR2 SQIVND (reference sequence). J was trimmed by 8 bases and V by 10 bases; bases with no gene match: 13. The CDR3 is CATQGLAASMDEQFF. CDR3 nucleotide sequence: TGTGCCACCCAGGGACTAGCGGCCTCCATGGATGAGCAGTTCTTC.

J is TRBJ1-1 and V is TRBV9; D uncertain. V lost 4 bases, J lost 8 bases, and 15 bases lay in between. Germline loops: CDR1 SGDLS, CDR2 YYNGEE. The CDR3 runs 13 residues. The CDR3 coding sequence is TGTGCCAGCAGCCCTCCCAACCAGGTAGAAGCTTTCTTT. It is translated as CASSPPNQVEAFF. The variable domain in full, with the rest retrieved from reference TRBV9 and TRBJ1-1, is DSGVTQTPKHLITATGQRVTLRCSPRSGDLSVYWYQQSLDQGLQFLIQYYNGEERAKGNILERFSAQQFPDLHSELNLSSLELGDSALYFCASSPPNQVEAFFGQGTRLTVV.

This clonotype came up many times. DNA for the CDR3: TGTGCCAGTAGTTCCCCCTCGTGGAGTAACGAGGAGACCCAGTACTTC. It translates to CASSSPSWSNEETQYF. The chain has TRBV19 and TRBJ2-5; D gene uncertain. In germline, CDR1 is LNHDA, CDR2 SQIVND (reference sequence). V gave up 5 bases and J gave up 5 bases, with 21 bases separating them. This CDR3 is 16 amino acids long.

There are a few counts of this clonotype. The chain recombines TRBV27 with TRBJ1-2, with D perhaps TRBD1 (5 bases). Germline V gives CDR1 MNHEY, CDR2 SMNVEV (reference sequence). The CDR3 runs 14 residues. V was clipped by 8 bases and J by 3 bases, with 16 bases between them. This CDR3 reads CASGLSGGHYGYTF. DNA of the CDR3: TGTGCCAGCGGTCTCAGCGGGGGTCACTATGGCTACACCTTC.

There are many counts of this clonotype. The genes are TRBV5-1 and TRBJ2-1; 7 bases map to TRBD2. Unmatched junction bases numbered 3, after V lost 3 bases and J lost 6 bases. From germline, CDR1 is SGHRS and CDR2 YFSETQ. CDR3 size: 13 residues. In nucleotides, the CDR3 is TGCGCCAGCAGCTCCGGACTAGTCAATGAGCAGTTCTTC. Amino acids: CASSSGLVNEQFF. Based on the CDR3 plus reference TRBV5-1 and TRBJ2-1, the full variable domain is KAGVTQTPRYLIKTRGQQVTLSCSPISGHRSVSWYQQTPGQGLQFLFEYFSETQRNKGNFPGRFSGRQFSNSRSEMNVSTLELGDSALYLCASSSGLVNEQFFGPGTRLTVL.

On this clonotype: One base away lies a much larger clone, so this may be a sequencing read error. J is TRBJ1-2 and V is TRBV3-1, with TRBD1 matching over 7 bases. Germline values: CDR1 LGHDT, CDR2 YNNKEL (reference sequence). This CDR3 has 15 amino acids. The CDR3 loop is CASSQDWTGPYGCTF. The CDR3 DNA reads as TGTGCCAGCAGCCAAGACTGGACAGGACCCTATGGCTGCACCTTC.

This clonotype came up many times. CDR3 protein: CASSEDRGPEAFF. CDR3 DNA: TGTGCCAGCAGTGAGGACAGGGGGCCCGAAGCTTTCTTT. The rearrangement uses TRBV6-1 and TRBJ1-1; the match to TRBD1 covers 11 bases. The V gene's germline CDR1 is MNHNS and CDR2 SASEGT. This CDR3 spans 13 amino acids. Trimming removed 3 bases from V and 8 bases from J; junction bases left unmatched: 2.

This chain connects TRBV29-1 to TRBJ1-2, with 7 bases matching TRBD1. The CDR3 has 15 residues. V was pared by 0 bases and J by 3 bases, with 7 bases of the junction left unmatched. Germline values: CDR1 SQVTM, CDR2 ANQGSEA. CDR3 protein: CSVEDGQGGYYGYTF. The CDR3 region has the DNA TGCAGCGTTGAAGATGGGCAGGGGGGATACTATGGCTACACCTTC.

CDR3 nucleotide sequence: TGTGCCAGCAGCTGGACTAGCGGGGGGCCTACAGAGACCCAGTACTTC. Encoded protein: CASSWTSGGPTETQYF. J is TRBJ2-5 and V is TRBV7-3; 14 bases line up with TRBD2. Germline V gives CDR1 SGHTA, CDR2 FQGTGA. V lost 4 bases to trimming and J lost 4 bases; unmatched junction nucleotides: 5. The CDR3 contains 16 residues.

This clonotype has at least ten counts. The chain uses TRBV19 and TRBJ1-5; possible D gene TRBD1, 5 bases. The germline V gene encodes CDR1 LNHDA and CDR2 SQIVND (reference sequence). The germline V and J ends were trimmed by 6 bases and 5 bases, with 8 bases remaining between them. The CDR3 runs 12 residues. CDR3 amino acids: CASRRGDQPQHF. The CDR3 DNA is TGTGCCAGTAGGCGGGGGGATCAGCCCCAGCATTTT.

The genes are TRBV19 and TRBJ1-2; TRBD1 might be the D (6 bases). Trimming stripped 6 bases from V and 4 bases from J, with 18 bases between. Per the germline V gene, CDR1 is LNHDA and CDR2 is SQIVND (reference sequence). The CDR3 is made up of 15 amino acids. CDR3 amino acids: CASSHTTGHFYGYTF. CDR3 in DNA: TGTGCCAGTAGCCATACTACGGGACACTTCTATGGCTACACCTTC. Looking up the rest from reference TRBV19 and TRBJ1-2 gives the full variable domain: DGGITQSPKYLFRKEGQNVTLSCEQNLNHDAMYWYRQDPGQGLRLIYYSQIVNDFQKGDIAEGYSVSREKKESFPLTVTSAQKNPTAFYLCASSHTTGHFYGYTFGSGTRLTVV.

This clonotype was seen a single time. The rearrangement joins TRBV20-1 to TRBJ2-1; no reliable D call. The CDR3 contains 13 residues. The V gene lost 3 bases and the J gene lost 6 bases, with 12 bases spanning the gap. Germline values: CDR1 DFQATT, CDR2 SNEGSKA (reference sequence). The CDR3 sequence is CSASSGQVNEQFF. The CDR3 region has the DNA TGCAGTGCTAGTTCCGGGCAGGTCAATGAGCAGTTCTTC.

The CDR3 is CSASSLAGIETQYF. The CDR3 nucleotides read TGCAGTGCTAGTAGTCTAGCGGGGATAGAGACCCAGTACTTC. The chain is built from TRBV20-1 and TRBJ2-5, with TRBD2 matching 9 bases. CDR3 size: 14 residues. J was trimmed by 4 bases and V by 3 bases; bases with no gene match: 6. CDR1 DFQATT and CDR2 SNEGSKA come from the germline V gene (reference sequence).

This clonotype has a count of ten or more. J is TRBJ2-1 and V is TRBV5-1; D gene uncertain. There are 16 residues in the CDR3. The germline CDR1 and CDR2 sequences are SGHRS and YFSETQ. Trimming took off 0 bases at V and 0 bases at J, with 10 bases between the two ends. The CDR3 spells CASSLVNTRSYNEQFF. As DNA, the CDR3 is TGCGCCAGCAGCTTGGTAAACACCCGCTCCTACAATGAGCAGTTCTTC.

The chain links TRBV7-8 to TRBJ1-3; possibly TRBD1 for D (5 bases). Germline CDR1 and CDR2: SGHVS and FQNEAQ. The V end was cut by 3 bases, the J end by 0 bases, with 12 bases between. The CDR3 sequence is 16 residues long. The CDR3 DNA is TGTGCCAGCAGCTTCCAGGGACGGTTCTCTGGAAACACCATATATTTT. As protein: CASSFQGRFSGNTIYF.

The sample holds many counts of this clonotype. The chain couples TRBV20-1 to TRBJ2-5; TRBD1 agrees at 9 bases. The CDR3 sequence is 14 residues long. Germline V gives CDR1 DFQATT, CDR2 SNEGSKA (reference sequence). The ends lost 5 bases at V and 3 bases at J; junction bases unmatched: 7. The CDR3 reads CSARRGQGEETQYF. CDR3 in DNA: TGCAGTGCTCGGCGGGGACAGGGAGAAGAGACCCAGTACTTC.

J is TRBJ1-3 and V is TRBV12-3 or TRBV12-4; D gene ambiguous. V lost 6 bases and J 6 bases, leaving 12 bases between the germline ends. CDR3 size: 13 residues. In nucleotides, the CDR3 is TGTGCCAGCAGCCCGGGTCTATTAAACACCATATATTTT. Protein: CASSPGLLNTIYF.

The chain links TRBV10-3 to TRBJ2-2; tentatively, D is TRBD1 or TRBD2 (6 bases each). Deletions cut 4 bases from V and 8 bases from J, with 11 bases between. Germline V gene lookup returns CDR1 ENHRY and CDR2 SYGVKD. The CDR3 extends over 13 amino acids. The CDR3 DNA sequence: TGTGCCATCAGTGGAGGGGGGACAGGGGAGCTGTTTTTT. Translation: CAISGGGTGELFF.

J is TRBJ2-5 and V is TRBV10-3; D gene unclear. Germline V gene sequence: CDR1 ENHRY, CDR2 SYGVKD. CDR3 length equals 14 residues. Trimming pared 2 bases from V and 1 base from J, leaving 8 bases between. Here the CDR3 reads CAISEPGSQETQYF. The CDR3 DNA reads TGTGCCATCAGTGAGCCGGGCAGCCAAGAGACCCAGTACTTC.

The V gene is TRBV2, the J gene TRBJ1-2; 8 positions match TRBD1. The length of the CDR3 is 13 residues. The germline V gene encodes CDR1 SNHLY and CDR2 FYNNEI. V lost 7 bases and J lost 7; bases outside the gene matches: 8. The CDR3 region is CASNDGQGRGYTF. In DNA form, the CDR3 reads TGTGCCAGCAATGACGGACAGGGCCGTGGCTACACCTTC.

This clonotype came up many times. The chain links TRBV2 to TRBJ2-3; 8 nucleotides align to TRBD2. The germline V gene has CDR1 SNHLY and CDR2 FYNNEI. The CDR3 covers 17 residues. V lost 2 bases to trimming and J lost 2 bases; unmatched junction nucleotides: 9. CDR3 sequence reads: CASSESSFGGATDTQYF. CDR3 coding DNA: TGTGCCAGCAGTGAAAGTTCGTTCGGGGGGGCCACAGATACGCAGTATTTT.

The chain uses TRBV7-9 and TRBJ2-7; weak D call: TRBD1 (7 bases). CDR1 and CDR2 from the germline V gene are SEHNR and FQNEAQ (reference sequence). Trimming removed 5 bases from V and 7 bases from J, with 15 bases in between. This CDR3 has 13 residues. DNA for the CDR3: TGTGCCAGCAGCCCCCCAGGGGGGAGGGAGCAGTACTTC. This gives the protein CASSPPGGREQYF.

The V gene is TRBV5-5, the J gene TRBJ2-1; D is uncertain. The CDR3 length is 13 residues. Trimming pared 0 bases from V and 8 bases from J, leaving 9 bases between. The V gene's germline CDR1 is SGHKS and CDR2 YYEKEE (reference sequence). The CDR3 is CASSLAAGHEQFF. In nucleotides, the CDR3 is TGTGCCAGCAGCTTGGCGGCCGGCCATGAGCAGTTCTTC.

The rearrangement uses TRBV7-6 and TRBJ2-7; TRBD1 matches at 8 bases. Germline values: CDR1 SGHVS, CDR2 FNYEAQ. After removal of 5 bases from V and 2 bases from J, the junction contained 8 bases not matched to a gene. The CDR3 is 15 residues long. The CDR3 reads CASSTTPDRAYEQYF. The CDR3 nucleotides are TGTGCCAGCAGCACGACCCCGGACAGGGCCTACGAGCAGTACTTC.